Listed below are T cell receptor beta chains from one sample, sequenced in a study of T cell responses to AZD1222 COVID-19 vaccine. Method: immunoSEQ multiplex PCR; TCRdb's copy keeps in-frame clones and lacks some. The sample holds some 150,000 clones, approximately 91% seen once. Sequencing used peripheral blood, obtained 28 days after the second dose of the MenACWY control vaccine. The source of these receptors is an adult who received the MenACWY meningococcal vaccine as a control. Both conserved end residues are part of each CDR3. A D gene is named only where the DNA matches it firmly. The listing skips clone size in some rows; elsewhere it reads once, few, many or a size class.

v_call	d_call	j_call	clone_size	cdr3_length	cdr3_nt	cdr3_aa
TRBV5-5	TRBD1	TRBJ1-5	.	15	TGTGCCAGCAGCTCGACGACAGGGAGCAATCAGCCCCAGCATTTT	CASSSTTGSNQPQHF
TRBV7-9	.	TRBJ1-4	once	14	TGTGCCAGCAGCTTACGTCCGCCGAATGAAAAACTGTTTTTT	CASSLRPPNEKLFF
TRBV7-3	.	TRBJ2-3	.	12	TGTGCCAGCAGCCGAGGAGCAGATACGCAGTATTTT	CASSRGADTQYF
TRBV14	.	TRBJ1-2	.	15	TGTGCCAGCAGCCAAGGAAGGACCCCGGGCTATGGCTACACCTTC	CASSQGRTPGYGYTF
TRBV28	TRBD1	TRBJ2-5	few	13	TGTGCCAGCAGTCGACAGGGGGCAGAGACCCAGTACTTC	CASSRQGAETQYF
TRBV5-1	.	TRBJ1-3	.	14	TGCGCCAGCAGTCCCGGAGGAACTGGAAACACCATATATTTT	CASSPGGTGNTIYF
TRBV28	.	TRBJ2-7	.	11	TGTGCCACCTCGGGTCTCTACGAGCAGTACTTC	CATSGLYEQYF
TRBV11-3	TRBD2	TRBJ2-7	.	15	TGTGCCAGCAGCTACAGAGGGACTAGCGGCAGCGAGCAGTACTTC	CASSYRGTSGSEQYF
TRBV5-1	TRBD2	TRBJ2-1	.	16	TGCGCCAGCGCCCTGGTTGTGACGACTAGCGGGAGCTCTTGGTTCTTC	CASALVVTTSGSSWFF
TRBV4-3	TRBD1	TRBJ1-2	.	15	TGCGCCAGCAGCCAAGATCCACAGGGGGATTACGGCTACACCTTC	CASSQDPQGDYGYTF
TRBV15	.	TRBJ2-3	.	14	TGTGCCACCAGCAGAGATCTTGGCAGGGATACGCAGTATTTT	CATSRDLGRDTQYF
TRBV11-3	.	TRBJ2-5	.	20	TGTGCCAGCAGCTTACCTCTGACATGGGGTTTGGTCAACTTCCAAGAGACCCAGTACTTC	CASSLPLTWGLVNFQETQYF
TRBV4-2	.	TRBJ2-2	.	15	TGTGCCAGCAGCCAAGATGAACAGGGTGGCGGGGAGCTGTTTTTT	CASSQDEQGGGELFF
TRBV4-2	.	TRBJ1-1	few	14	TGTGCCAGCAGCCAGCGGGCGCGGCCCCCTGAAGCTTTCTTT	CASSQRARPPEAFF
TRBV7-6	TRBD2	TRBJ2-1	once	16	TGTGCCAGCAGCTACCTAGCGGGGGGGAACCCCAATGAGCAGTTCTTC	CASSYLAGGNPNEQFF
TRBV19	.	TRBJ2-7	once	14	TGTGCCAGTAGTATTGAACGGCAGTCCTACGAGCAGTACTTT	CASSIERQSYEQYF
TRBV7-9	TRBD1	TRBJ1-5	.	15	TGTGCCAGCAGCCCGGGACAGGTCCCCAATCAGCCCCAGCATTTT	CASSPGQVPNQPQHF
TRBV7-8	TRBD1	TRBJ2-6	.	16	TGTGCCAGCAGCTTGGGCAGGGGGCCTGGGGCCAACGTCCTGACTTTC	CASSLGRGPGANVLTF
TRBV28	TRBD1	TRBJ1-1	.	15	TGTGCCAGCAGTACAACAGGGGGCGCGGGCACTGAAGCTTTCTTT	CASSTTGGAGTEAFF
TRBV15	.	TRBJ2-1	.	12	TGTGCCACCAGCGGCCGACCGGACGAGCAGTTCTTC	CATSGRPDEQFF
TRBV11-2	.	TRBJ1-2	.	16	TGTGCCAGCAGCGTAGGCCTCGGTGGTTTGTCGGTTGGCTACACCTTC	CASSVGLGGLSVGYTF
TRBV7-6	TRBD2	TRBJ2-1	.	17	TGTGCCAGCAGCCCCCGGACTAGCGGGACACCAAACAATGAGCAGTTCTTC	CASSPRTSGTPNNEQFF
TRBV30	.	TRBJ1-1	.	15	TGTGCCTGGAGTCCCCCTCGGGACGGCTATTATGAAGCTTTCTTT	CAWSPPRDGYYEAFF
TRBV6-5	.	TRBJ1-1	few	15	TGTGCCAGCAGTTACTCGCTGGGGGCCCGGACTGAAGCTTTCTTT	CASSYSLGARTEAFF
TRBV5-1	.	TRBJ2-1	.	14	TGCGCCAGCAGAAACCAGGGTTCGGATAATGAGCAGTTCTTC	CASRNQGSDNEQFF
TRBV19	.	TRBJ2-7	.	11	TGTGCCAGTAGTACCCCTTACGAGCAGTACTTC	CASSTPYEQYF
TRBV4-3	.	TRBJ1-4	.	15	TGCGCCAGCAGCCAAGATGCGGGGGGGACATTAGAACTGTTTTTT	CASSQDAGGTLELFF
TRBV12-3/TRBV12-4	TRBD1	TRBJ2-1	.	13	TGTGCCAGCAGTTTTACAGGGGGTGAAGAGCAGTTCTTC	CASSFTGGEEQFF
TRBV7-2	TRBD1	TRBJ2-5	.	16	TGTGCCAGCAGCGACTACAGGGGCGCGGGTCAAGAGACCCAGTACTTC	CASSDYRGAGQETQYF
TRBV7-2	.	TRBJ1-3	.	13	TGTGCCAGCCGGGGCGCAGGAGGAAACACCATATATTTT	CASRGAGGNTIYF
TRBV18	.	TRBJ1-1	.	14	TGTGCCAGCTCCTCCCAGGGGATGAACACTGAAGCTTTCTTT	CASSSQGMNTEAFF
TRBV2	.	TRBJ1-2	.	15	TGTGCCAGCCGCCCCGGCGGGCAATATTACTATGGCTACACCTTC	CASRPGGQYYYGYTF